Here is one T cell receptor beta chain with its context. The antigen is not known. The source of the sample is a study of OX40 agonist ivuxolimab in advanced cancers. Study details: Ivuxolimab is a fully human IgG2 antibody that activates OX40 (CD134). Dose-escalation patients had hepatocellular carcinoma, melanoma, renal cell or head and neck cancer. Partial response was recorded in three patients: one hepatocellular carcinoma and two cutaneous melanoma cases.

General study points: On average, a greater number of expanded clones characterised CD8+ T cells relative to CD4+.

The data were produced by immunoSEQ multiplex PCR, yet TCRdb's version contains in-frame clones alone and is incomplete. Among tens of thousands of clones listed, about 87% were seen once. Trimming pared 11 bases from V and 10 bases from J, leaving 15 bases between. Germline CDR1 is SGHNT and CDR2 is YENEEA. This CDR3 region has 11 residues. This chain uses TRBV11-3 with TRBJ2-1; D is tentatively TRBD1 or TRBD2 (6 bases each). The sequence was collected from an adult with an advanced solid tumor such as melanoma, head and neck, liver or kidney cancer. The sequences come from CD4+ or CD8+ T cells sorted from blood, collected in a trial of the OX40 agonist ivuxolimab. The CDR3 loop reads CAAGGRGEQFF. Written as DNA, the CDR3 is TGTGCCGCCGGGGGAAGGGGGGAGCAGTTCTTC.